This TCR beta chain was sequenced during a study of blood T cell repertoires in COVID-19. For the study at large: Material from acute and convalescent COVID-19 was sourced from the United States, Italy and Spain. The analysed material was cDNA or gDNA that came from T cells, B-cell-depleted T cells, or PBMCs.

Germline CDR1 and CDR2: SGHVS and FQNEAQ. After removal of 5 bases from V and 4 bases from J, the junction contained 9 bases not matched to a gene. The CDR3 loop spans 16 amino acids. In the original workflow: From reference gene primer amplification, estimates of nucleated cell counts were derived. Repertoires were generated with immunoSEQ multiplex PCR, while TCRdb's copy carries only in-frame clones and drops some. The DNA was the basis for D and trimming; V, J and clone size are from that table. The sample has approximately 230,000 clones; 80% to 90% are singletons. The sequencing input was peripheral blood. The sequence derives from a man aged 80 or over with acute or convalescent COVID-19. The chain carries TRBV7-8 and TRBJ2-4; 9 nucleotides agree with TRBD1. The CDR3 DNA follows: TGTGCCAGCAGCGCACCGGGACAGGGTAATAAAAACATTCAGTACTTC. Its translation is CASSAPGQGNKNIQYF.